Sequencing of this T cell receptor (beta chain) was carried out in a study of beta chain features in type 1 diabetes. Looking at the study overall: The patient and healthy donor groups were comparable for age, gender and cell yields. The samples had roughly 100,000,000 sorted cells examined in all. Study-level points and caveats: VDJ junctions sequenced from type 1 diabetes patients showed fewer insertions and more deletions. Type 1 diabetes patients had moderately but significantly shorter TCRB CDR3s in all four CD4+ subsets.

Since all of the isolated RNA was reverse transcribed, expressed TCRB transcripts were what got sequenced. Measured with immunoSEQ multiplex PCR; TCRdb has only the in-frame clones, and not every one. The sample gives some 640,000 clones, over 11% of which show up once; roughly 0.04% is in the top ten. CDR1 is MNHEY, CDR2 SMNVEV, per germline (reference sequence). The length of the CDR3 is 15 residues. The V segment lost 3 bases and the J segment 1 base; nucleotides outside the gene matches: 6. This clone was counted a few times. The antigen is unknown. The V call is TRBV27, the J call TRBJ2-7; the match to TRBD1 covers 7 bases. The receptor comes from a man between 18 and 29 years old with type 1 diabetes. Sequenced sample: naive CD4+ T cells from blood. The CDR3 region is CASSFDRAGSYEQYF. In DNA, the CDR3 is TGTGCCAGCAGTTTCGACAGGGCGGGTTCCTACGAGCAGTACTTC.